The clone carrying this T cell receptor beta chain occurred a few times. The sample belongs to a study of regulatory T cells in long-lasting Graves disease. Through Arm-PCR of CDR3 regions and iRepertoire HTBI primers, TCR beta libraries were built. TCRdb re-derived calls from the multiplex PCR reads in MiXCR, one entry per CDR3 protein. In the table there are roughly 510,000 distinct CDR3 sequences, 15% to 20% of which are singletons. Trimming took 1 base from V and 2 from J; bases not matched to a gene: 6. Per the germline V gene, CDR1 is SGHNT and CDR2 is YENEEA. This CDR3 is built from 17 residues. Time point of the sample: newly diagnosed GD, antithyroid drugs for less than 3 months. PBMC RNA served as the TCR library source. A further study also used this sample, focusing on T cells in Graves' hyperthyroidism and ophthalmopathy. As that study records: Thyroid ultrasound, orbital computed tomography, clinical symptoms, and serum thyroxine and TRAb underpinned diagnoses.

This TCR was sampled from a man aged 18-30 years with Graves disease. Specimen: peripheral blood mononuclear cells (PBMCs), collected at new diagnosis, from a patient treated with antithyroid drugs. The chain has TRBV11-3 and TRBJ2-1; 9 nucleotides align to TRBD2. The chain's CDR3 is CASSLVISGSPYNEQFF. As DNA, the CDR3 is TGTGCCAGCAGCTTAGTGATTAGCGGGAGCCCCTACAATGAGCAGTTCTTC. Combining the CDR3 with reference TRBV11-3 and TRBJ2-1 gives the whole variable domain EAGVVQSPRYKIIEKKQPVAFWCNPISGHNTLYWYLQNLGQGPELLIRYENEEAVDDSQLPKDRFSAERLKGVDSTLKIQPAELGDSAVYLCASSLVISGSPYNEQFFGPGTRLTVL.